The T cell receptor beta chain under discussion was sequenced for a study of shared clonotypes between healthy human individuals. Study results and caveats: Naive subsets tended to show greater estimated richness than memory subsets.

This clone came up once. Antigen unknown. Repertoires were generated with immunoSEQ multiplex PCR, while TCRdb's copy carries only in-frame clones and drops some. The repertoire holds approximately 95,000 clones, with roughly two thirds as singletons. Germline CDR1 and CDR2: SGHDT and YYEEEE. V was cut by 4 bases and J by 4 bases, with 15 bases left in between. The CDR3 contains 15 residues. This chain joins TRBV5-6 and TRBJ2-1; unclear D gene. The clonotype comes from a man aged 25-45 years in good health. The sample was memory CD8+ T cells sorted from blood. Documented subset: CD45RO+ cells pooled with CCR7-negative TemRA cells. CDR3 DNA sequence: TGTGCCAGCAGCCTAAGAGTAGGCCTTTACAATGAGCAGTTCTTC. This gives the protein CASSLRVGLYNEQFF.